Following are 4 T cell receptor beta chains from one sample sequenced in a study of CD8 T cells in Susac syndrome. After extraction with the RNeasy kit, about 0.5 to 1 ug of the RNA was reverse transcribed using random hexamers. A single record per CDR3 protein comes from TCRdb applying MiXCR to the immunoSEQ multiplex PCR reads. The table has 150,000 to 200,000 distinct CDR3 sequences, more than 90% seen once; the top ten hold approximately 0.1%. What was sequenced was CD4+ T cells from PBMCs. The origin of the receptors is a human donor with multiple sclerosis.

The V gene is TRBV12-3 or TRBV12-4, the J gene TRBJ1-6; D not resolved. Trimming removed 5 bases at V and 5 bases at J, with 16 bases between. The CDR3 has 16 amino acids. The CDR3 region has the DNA TGTGCCAGCAGTCCCCGGTCTAGGGCGGATAATTCACCCCTCCACTTT. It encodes CASSPRSRADNSPLHF.

CDR3 amino acids: CSARERSGTQYF. The DNA of the CDR3 is TGCAGTGCTAGAGAAAGATCAGGAACGCAGTATTTT. This chain joins TRBV20-1 and TRBJ2-3; D is undetermined. V dropped 0 bases and J dropped 9 bases, with 10 bases sitting between them. CDR3 length: 12 residues. Germline loops: CDR1 DFQATT, CDR2 SNEGSKA (reference sequence).

The CDR3 loop is CSARDRQGRWNEQFF. The CDR3 bases are TGCAGTGCTAGAGATAGGCAGGGGCGATGGAATGAGCAGTTCTTC. The V call is TRBV20-1, the J call TRBJ2-1; D is possibly TRBD1 (6 bases). With 0 bases removed from V and 7 bases from J, the gap between germline ends came to 16 bases. Germline V gene lookup returns CDR1 DFQATT and CDR2 SNEGSKA (reference sequence). This CDR3 contains 15 residues.

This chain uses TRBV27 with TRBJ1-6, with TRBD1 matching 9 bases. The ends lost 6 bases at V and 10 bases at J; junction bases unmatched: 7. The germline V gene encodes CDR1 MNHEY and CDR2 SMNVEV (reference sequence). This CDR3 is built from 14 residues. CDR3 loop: CASRRTGVGSPLHF. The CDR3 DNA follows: TGTGCCAGCAGAAGGACAGGGGTTGGGTCACCCCTCCACTTT.